Given below is one T cell receptor beta chain in context. Its target is unknown. Profiled with immunoSEQ multiplex PCR; TCRdb holds only in-frame clones, not every one. The sample has 120,000 to 150,000 clones, 85% to 95% seen once. The sample belongs to a study of T cell responses to AZD1222 COVID-19 vaccine. CDR1 is SGDLS, CDR2 YYNGEE, per germline. Trimming left V 0 bases short and J 6 bases short, with 22 bases between. The CDR3 is made up of 17 amino acids. Study outcomes and limitations: The donor group comprised mostly white British people and more females; the analysis possibly underestimated clonal diversity. Baseline serology detected seropositivity in only six AZD1222 recipients. Dominant at 160-218 and 743-854, vaccine-associated CD4 TCRs also spanned spike.

The sequencing used peripheral blood, collected on day 0 of AZD1222 vaccination. This receptor was identified in an adult in good health. The J gene is TRBJ2-7, the V gene TRBV9, with D maybe TRBD2 (5 bases). The CDR3 DNA reads TGTGCCAGCAGCGTAGGACCCGTTACAGTTGACGAGGGCGAGCAGTACTTC. This encodes CASSVGPVTVDEGEQYF. Supplemented by reference TRBV9 and TRBJ2-7, the full variable domain reads DSGVTQTPKHLITATGQRVTLRCSPRSGDLSVYWYQQSLDQGLQFLIQYYNGEERAKGNILERFSAQQFPDLHSELNLSSLELGDSALYFCASSVGPVTVDEGEQYFGPGTRLTVT.